This T cell receptor (beta chain) derives from a study of identical twins. V lost 3 bases and J lost 6; bases outside the gene matches: 8. CDR1 SEHNR and CDR2 FQNEAQ come from the germline V gene (reference sequence). This CDR3 is built from 15 residues. Template switching introduced a universal primer site, and the cDNA bore unique molecular identifiers. TCRdb analysed the 5' RACE reads with MiXCR anew, one entry per CDR3 protein. Of approximately 680,000 distinct CDR3 sequences in the sample, roughly 7.2% are singletons; the top ten hold roughly 1.5%. The same data also contributed to another study, on yellow fever vaccine responses in identical twins.

The receptor was isolated from a woman aged 18 to 35 in good health. The rearrangement joins TRBV7-9 to TRBJ1-2; 9 bases are a match to TRBD1. The sequenced sample was PBMCs. CDR3 sequence: CASSFTGTGRNGYTF. CDR3 nucleotide sequence: TGTGCCAGCAGCTTCACCGGGACAGGGAGGAATGGCTACACCTTC. Full variable domain (remainder filled in from reference TRBV7-9 and TRBJ1-2): DTGVSQNPRHKITKRGQNVTFRCDPISEHNRLYWYRQTLGQGPEFLTYFQNEAQLEKSRLLSDRFSAERPKGSFSTLEIQRTEQGDSAMYLCASSFTGTGRNGYTFGSGTRLTVV.